This T cell receptor (beta chain) was retrieved from a study of T cell changes during pregnancy in multiple sclerosis. Profiled with immunoSEQ multiplex PCR; TCRdb holds only in-frame clones, not every one. The table records about 84,000 clones, approximately 95% of them present only once. CDR1 is SGHVS, CDR2 FNYEAQ, per germline. CDR3 length: 15 amino acids. V lost 5 bases and J lost 3; bases outside the gene matches: 9. The chain combines TRBV7-6 with TRBJ2-5; 7 bases match TRBD2. The TCR comes from a female donor in good health, enrolled as a control in a pregnancy study. This material consisted of peripheral blood, taken in the second trimester of pregnancy. For the CDR3, the DNA is TGTGCCAGCAGCCCCGGGGGGAAAGGGGAAGAGACCCAGTACTTC. Residues: CASSPGGKGEETQYF.